This TCR beta chain appears in the sequencing data of a study of T cell changes during pregnancy in multiple sclerosis. TCRdb's table, derived via immunoSEQ multiplex PCR, lists solely in-frame clones and lacks some. Here the sample spans 70,000 to 100,000 clones, about 93% being singletons. The CDR3 consists of 15 residues. In germline, CDR1 is SGHRS, CDR2 YFSETQ. Trimming removed 3 bases from V and 5 bases from J, with 14 bases in between. The rearrangement uses TRBV5-1 and TRBJ1-4, with a possible D match to TRBD1 (5 bases). The sequence derives from a female donor with multiple sclerosis, enrolled in a pregnancy study. Specimen: peripheral blood, collected in the first trimester of pregnancy. The DNA for the CDR3 is TGCGCCAGCAGCTCCCAGGGTGGGGCCAATGAAAAACTGTTTTTT. It is translated as CASSSQGGANEKLFF.